Below are 19 T cell receptor beta chains sequenced from a single sample in a study of cytotoxic CD8 clonotypes in ibrutinib-treated CLL. Sequencing used immunoSEQ multiplex PCR; TCRdb keeps in-frame clones, though not all of them. This sample has approximately 280,000 clones, with around 77% found just once. Sequenced material: PBMCs, taken at disease progression, from a patient treated with ibrutinib. These receptors were collected from a human donor with chronic lymphocytic leukemia.

This clone was seen more than once but under ten times. The chain uses TRBV4-2 and TRBJ2-7; a possible D gene is TRBD1 (6 bases). CDR1 and CDR2 (germline): LGHNA, YNFKEQ. CDR3 length equals 13 residues. Trimming pared 5 bases from V and 1 base from J, leaving 9 bases between. The CDR3 region is CASSEGGSYEQYF. CDR3 coding DNA: TGTGCCAGCAGCGAAGGGGGTTCCTACGAGCAGTACTTC.

The genes are TRBV30 and TRBJ1-4, with D uncertain. The CDR3 is made up of 18 amino acids. Germline CDR1 is GTSNPN and CDR2 is SVGIG (reference sequence). V lost 0 bases and J lost 8, with 25 bases in between. This CDR3 reads CAWSVPPFRPYRREKLFF. In DNA, the CDR3 is TGTGCCTGGAGTGTACCCCCCTTCAGGCCCTACCGAAGGGAAAAACTGTTTTTT.

The V call is TRBV7-9, the J call TRBJ2-2; D uncertain. CDR1 and CDR2 (germline): SEHNR, FQNEAQ (reference sequence). Trimming removed 6 bases at V and 6 bases at J, with 8 bases between. The CDR3 extends over 12 amino acids. DNA for the CDR3: TGTGCCAGCAGGGTAGGGTCCGGGGAGCTGTTTTTT. Residues: CASRVGSGELFF.

The chain's CDR3 is CASSPYGTEAFF. CDR3 DNA sequence: TGCGCCAGCAGCCCTTATGGCACTGAAGCTTTCTTT. The rearrangement links TRBV5-1 to TRBJ1-1; unclear D gene. The CDR3 sequence is 12 residues long. Trimming shortened V by 4 bases and J by 4 bases, and 8 bases separated the two germline ends. CDR1 SGHRS and CDR2 YFSETQ come from the germline V gene.

This clone was observed a few times. V is TRBV25-1 and J is TRBJ1-1, with D perhaps TRBD1 (6 bases). CDR3 length: 14 amino acids. The V end lost 8 bases, the J end lost 0 bases, and 13 bases lay between the germline ends. Germline values: CDR1 MGHDK, CDR2 SYGVNS. CDR3 amino acids: CASGSDSVNTEAFF. The CDR3 DNA sequence: TGTGCCAGCGGTTCGGACAGTGTGAACACTGAAGCTTTCTTT.

The chain has TRBV5-4 and TRBJ1-3; no clear D gene. Germline V CDR1 and CDR2: SGHNT, YYREEE (reference sequence). The length of the CDR3 is 15 residues. V lost 3 bases and J lost 0, with 10 bases in between. DNA for the CDR3: TGTGCCAGCAGCTCAGGACCTTACTCTGGAAACACCATATATTTT. It encodes CASSSGPYSGNTIYF.

V usage is TRBV13 and J usage is TRBJ2-7, with D perhaps matching TRBD2 (6 bases). The V gene lost 5 bases and the J gene lost 4 bases, with 15 bases spanning the gap. The CDR3 loop spans 14 amino acids. CDR1 PRHDT and CDR2 FYEKMQ come from the germline V gene (reference sequence). As DNA, the CDR3 is TGTGCCAGCAGCCCGACCGGGGGTTGGTACGAGCAGTACTTC. Amino acids: CASSPTGGWYEQYF.

This chain uses TRBV7-9 with TRBJ2-7; perhaps D is TRBD1 or TRBD2 (5 bases each). Between the trimmed V and J ends, which lost 2 bases and 6 bases, there was a span of 14 bases. Germline CDR1 reads SEHNR; CDR2 reads FQNEAQ (reference sequence). This CDR3 has 14 residues. The CDR3 region is CASSLTRGSSEQYF. The DNA of the CDR3 is TGTGCCAGCAGCTTAACTAGGGGAAGCAGCGAGCAGTACTTC.

This chain links TRBV6-5 with TRBJ1-4, with a weak D call TRBD1 (5 bases). V lost 3 bases and J lost 3, with 14 bases in between. CDR1 MNHEY and CDR2 SVGAGI come from the germline V gene. This CDR3 has 16 amino acids. The CDR3 spells CASSYSQGGANEKLFF. The CDR3 region has the DNA TGTGCCAGCAGTTATTCCCAGGGCGGGGCTAATGAAAAACTGTTTTTT.

The CDR3 DNA is TGCGCCAGCAGCCTCAGACGGAACACCGGGGAGCTGTTTTTT. Translating it yields CASSLRRNTGELFF. This rearrangement joins TRBV4-3 to TRBJ2-2, with unresolved D. Trimming pared 4 bases from V and 1 base from J, leaving 7 bases between. This CDR3 contains 14 residues. Germline-derived CDR1 and CDR2 are LGHNA and YSLEER.

The chain is built from TRBV4-1 and TRBJ2-1, with D possibly matching TRBD1 (5 bases). CDR1 MGHRA and CDR2 YSYEKL come from the germline V gene. V dropped 3 bases and J dropped 5 bases, with 20 bases sitting between them. CDR3 size: 17 residues. CDR3 in amino acids: CASSHDLTVRGNNEQFF. The CDR3 DNA follows: TGCGCCAGCAGCCATGACCTGACAGTCCGTGGAAACAATGAGCAGTTCTTC.

The chain couples TRBV7-2 to TRBJ2-7, with D perhaps TRBD1 (6 bases). The CDR3 is made up of 13 amino acids. V was clipped by 5 bases and J by 3 bases, with 11 bases between them. Germline V gives CDR1 SGHTA, CDR2 FQGNSA. The CDR3 DNA reads as TGTGCCAGCAGCATAGGACAGAGCTACGAGCAGTACTTC. This gives the protein CASSIGQSYEQYF.

V gene TRBV6-5 combines with J gene TRBJ2-7; 7 positions agree with TRBD1. Germline V lookup: CDR1 MNHEY, CDR2 SVGAGI. After removal of 6 bases from V and 4 bases from J, the junction contained 12 bases not matched to a gene. The CDR3 length is 15 residues. This CDR3 reads CASSTDRKTPYEQYF. Here the CDR3 DNA reads TGTGCCAGCAGCACGGACAGGAAAACCCCGTACGAGCAGTACTTC.

V and J are TRBV7-2 and TRBJ1-2; no firm D call. Germline-derived CDR1 and CDR2 are SGHTA and FQGNSA. V lost 5 bases, J lost 7 bases, and 17 bases lay in between. The length of the CDR3 is 14 residues. This CDR3 reads CASSAHGSYLGYTF. The CDR3 region has the DNA TGTGCCAGCAGCGCCCACGGGAGCTACCTTGGCTACACCTTC.

The chain carries TRBV28 and TRBJ2-1; either TRBD1 or TRBD2 may supply D (5 bases each). Germline V gene sequence: CDR1 MDHEN, CDR2 SYDVKM. V lost 5 bases to trimming and J lost 5 bases, with 16 bases between them. The CDR3 contains 15 residues. The CDR3 is CASSLGPNSNNEQFF. CDR3 nucleotides: TGTGCCAGCAGTCTGGGACCGAATTCAAACAATGAGCAGTTCTTC.

The chain links TRBV29-1 to TRBJ2-2, with TRBD1 matching 11 bases. This CDR3 contains 14 residues. Germline lookup yields CDR1 SQVTM and CDR2 ANQGSEA. V dropped 6 bases and J dropped 4; count of bases not matched to a gene: 4. This CDR3 is CSVMGQGVTGELFF. The CDR3 DNA follows: TGCAGCGTGATGGGACAGGGGGTCACCGGGGAGCTGTTTTTT.

The rearrangement links TRBV11-2 to TRBJ1-5, with no clear D. Trimming cost V 5 bases and J 4 bases, with 15 bases left between them. CDR1 is SGHAT and CDR2 is FQNNGV in the germline V gene. The CDR3 has 15 residues. The CDR3 protein is CASSVVPVGNQPQHF. CDR3 in DNA: TGTGCCAGCAGCGTTGTCCCGGTTGGGAATCAGCCCCAGCATTTT.

With respect to this clone: In the same sample, other DNA sequences code for this CDR3. The chain recombines TRBV15 with TRBJ2-7; the match to TRBD1 covers 7 bases. The V and J ends lost 1 base and 2 bases, in that order; junction bases with no gene match: 2. CDR1 and CDR2 from the germline V gene are LNHNV and YYDKDF (reference sequence). The CDR3 is made up of 14 amino acids. The DNA of the CDR3 is TGTGCCACCAGCAGAGGGACAGGTCCCTACGAGCAGTACTTC. Amino acids: CATSRGTGPYEQYF. The whole variable domain, filled in from reference TRBV15 and TRBJ2-7, reads DAMVIQNPRYQVTQFGKPVTLSCSQTLNHNVMYWYQQKSSQAPKLLFHYYDKDFNNEADTPDNFQSRRPNTSFCFLDIRSPGLGDTAMYLCATSRGTGPYEQYFGPGTRLTVT.

The chain employs TRBV9 and TRBJ2-2, with 11 bases fitting TRBD2. Losses at the gene ends were 2 bases for V and 1 base for J; bases not matched to a gene: 4. CDR1 and CDR2 from the germline V gene are SGDLS and YYNGEE. The CDR3 loop spans 17 amino acids. The CDR3 is CASSVATSGRNTGELFF. The CDR3 bases are TGTGCCAGCAGCGTGGCCACTAGCGGGAGGAACACCGGGGAGCTGTTTTTT.